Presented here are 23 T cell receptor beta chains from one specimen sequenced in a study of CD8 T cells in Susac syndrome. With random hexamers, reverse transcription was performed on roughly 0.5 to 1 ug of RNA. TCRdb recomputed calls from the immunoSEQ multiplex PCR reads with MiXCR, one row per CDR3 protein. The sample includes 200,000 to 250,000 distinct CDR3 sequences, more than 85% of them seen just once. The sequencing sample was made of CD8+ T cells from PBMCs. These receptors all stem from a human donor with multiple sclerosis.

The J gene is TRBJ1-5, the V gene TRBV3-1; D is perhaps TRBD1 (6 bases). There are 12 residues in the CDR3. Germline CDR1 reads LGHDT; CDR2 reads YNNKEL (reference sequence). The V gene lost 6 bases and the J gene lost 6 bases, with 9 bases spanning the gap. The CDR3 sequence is CASSQGTQPQHF. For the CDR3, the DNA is TGTGCCAGCAGTCAGGGGACTCAGCCCCAGCATTTT.

This CDR3 reads CASSGADNEQYF. CDR3 in DNA: TGTGCCAGCAGCGGGGCGGACAACGAGCAGTACTTC. This chain connects TRBV5-6 to TRBJ2-7; maybe TRBD1 (5 bases). Trimming took off 4 bases at V and 5 bases at J, with 10 bases between the two ends. Germline CDR1 SGHDT, CDR2 YYEEEE. CDR3 size: 12 residues.

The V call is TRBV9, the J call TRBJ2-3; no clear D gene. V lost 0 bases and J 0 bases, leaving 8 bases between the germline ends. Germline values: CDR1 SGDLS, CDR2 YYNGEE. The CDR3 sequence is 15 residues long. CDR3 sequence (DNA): TGTGCCAGCAGCGTAGGGCTGGGGAGCACAGATACGCAGTATTTT. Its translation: CASSVGLGSTDTQYF.

CDR3 DNA: TGTGCCAGCAGCGCAGAGGAGTGGGAGACCCAGTACTTC. This translates into CASSAEEWETQYF. V usage is TRBV9 and J usage is TRBJ2-5; no clear D. From germline, CDR1 is SGDLS and CDR2 YYNGEE. Trimming removed 3 bases from V and 5 bases from J, with 11 bases in between. The CDR3 runs to 13 residues. Variable domain in full (rest from reference TRBV9 and TRBJ2-5): DSGVTQTPKHLITATGQRVTLRCSPRSGDLSVYWYQQSLDQGLQFLIQYYNGEERAKGNILERFSAQQFPDLHSELNLSSLELGDSALYFCASSAEEWETQYFGPGTRLLVL.

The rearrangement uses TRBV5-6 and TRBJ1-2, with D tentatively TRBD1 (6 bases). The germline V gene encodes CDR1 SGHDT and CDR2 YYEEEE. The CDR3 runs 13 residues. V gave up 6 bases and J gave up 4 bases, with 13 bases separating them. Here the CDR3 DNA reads TGTGCCAGCACTTGGAGGGGGGGCTATGGCTACACCTTC. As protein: CASTWRGGYGYTF.

CDR3 DNA: TGTGCCAGCAGCTTGGGAGCGCTAACGGGCACTGAAGCTTTCTTT. Translating it yields CASSLGALTGTEAFF. The chain employs TRBV13 and TRBJ1-1; no clear D. This CDR3 comprises 15 residues. Trimming left V 3 bases short and J 4 bases short, with 15 bases between. The germline gives CDR1 PRHDT, CDR2 FYEKMQ (reference sequence).

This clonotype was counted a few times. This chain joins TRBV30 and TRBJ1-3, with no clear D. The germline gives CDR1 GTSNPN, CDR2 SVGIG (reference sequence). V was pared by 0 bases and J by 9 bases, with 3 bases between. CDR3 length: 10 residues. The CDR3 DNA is TGTGCCTGGAGTGTCGGCACCATATATTTT. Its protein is CAWSVGTIYF.

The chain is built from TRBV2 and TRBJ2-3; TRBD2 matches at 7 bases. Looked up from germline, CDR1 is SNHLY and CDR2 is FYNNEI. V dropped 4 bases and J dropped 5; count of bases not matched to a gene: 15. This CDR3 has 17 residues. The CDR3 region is CASSGATSAPGIDTQYF. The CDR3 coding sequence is TGTGCCAGCAGTGGAGCCACTAGCGCCCCTGGGATAGATACGCAGTATTTT. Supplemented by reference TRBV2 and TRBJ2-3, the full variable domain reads EPEVTQTPSHQVTQMGQEVILRCVPISNHLYFYWYRQILGQKVEFLVSFYNNEISEKSEIFDDQFSVERPDGSNFTLKIRSTKLEDSAMYFCASSGATSAPGIDTQYFGPGTRLTVL.

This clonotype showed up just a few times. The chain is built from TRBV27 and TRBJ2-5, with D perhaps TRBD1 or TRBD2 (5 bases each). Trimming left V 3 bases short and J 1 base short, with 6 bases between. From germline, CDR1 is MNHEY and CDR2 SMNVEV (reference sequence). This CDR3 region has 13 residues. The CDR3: CASSFGTQETQYF. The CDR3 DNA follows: TGTGCCAGCAGTTTTGGGACCCAAGAGACCCAGTACTTC.

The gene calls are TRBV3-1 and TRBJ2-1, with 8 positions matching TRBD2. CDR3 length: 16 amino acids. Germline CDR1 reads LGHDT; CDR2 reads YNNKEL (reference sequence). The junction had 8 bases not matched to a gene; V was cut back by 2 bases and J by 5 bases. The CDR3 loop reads CASSQTPGTSNNEQFF. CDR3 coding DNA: TGTGCCAGCAGCCAAACTCCCGGGACTAGTAACAATGAGCAGTTCTTC.

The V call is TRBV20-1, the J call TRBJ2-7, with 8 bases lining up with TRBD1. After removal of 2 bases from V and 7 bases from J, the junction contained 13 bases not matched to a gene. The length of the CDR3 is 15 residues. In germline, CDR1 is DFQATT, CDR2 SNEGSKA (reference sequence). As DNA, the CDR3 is TGCAGTGCTAGACCCATCACAGGGGGAGGATGGGAGCAGTACTTC. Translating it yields CSARPITGGGWEQYF.

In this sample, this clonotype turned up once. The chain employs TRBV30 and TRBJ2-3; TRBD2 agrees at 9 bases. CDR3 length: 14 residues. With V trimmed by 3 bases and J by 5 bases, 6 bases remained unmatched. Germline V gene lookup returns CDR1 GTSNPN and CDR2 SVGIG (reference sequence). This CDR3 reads CAWSLAGGLDTQYF. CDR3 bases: TGTGCCTGGAGCTTGGCGGGGGGGTTAGATACGCAGTATTTT.

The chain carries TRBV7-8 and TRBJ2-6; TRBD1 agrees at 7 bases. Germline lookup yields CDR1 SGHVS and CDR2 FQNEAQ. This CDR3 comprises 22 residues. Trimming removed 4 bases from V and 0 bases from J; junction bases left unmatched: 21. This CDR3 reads CASSWGTAGTRTLSSGANVLTF. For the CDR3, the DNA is TGTGCCAGCAGCTGGGGGACAGCAGGAACAAGAACCTTAAGCTCTGGGGCCAACGTCCTGACTTTC.

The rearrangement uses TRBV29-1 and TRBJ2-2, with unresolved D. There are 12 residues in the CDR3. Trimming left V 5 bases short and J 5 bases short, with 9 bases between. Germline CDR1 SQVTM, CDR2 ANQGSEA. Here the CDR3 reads CSVLLGTGELFF. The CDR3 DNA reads TGCAGCGTTTTATTGGGGACCGGGGAGCTGTTTTTT.

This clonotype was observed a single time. CDR3 sequence: CSVSGVSYEQYF. The DNA for the CDR3 is TGCAGTGTCTCCGGGGTTAGCTACGAGCAGTACTTC. The chain uses TRBV20-1 and TRBJ2-7, with a possible D match to TRBD2 (5 bases). V lost 7 bases, J lost 3 bases, and 13 bases lay in between. From germline, CDR1 is DFQATT and CDR2 SNEGSKA (reference sequence). CDR3 length: 12 residues.

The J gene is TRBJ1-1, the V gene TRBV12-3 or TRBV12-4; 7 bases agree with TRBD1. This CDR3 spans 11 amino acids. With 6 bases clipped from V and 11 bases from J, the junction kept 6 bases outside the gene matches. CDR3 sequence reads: CASSLTGRAFF. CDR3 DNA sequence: TGTGCCAGCAGCCTGACAGGGAGGGCTTTCTTT.

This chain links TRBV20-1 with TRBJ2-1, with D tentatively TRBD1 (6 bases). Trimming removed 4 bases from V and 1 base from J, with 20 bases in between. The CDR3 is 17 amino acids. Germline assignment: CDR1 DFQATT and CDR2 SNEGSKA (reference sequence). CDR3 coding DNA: TGCAGTGCTACAGGCAGGGGTTGGGCGAGGTCCTACAATGAGCAGTTCTTC. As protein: CSATGRGWARSYNEQFF.

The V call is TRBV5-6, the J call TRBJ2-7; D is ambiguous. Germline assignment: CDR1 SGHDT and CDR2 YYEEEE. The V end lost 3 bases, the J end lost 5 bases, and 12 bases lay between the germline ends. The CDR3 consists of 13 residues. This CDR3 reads CASSSGGNHEQYF. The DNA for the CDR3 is TGTGCCAGCAGCTCGGGTGGGAACCACGAGCAGTACTTC.

CDR3 coding DNA: TGTGCCAGCAGCGCCCTGTATGGGACGGTCTGGGAGACCCAGTACTTC. It is translated as CASSALYGTVWETQYF. The J gene is TRBJ2-5, the V gene TRBV7-9; either TRBD1 or TRBD2 may supply D (5 bases each). This CDR3 spans 16 amino acids. The V and J ends lost 5 bases and 5 bases respectively, with 21 bases between them. CDR1 and CDR2 (germline): SEHNR, FQNEAQ (reference sequence).

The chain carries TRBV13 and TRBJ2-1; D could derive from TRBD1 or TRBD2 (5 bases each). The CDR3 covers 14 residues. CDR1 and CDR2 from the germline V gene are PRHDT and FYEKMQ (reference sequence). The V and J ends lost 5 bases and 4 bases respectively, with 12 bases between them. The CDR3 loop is CASSPHGAYNEQFF. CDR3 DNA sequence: TGTGCCAGCAGCCCCCACGGGGCTTACAATGAGCAGTTCTTC.

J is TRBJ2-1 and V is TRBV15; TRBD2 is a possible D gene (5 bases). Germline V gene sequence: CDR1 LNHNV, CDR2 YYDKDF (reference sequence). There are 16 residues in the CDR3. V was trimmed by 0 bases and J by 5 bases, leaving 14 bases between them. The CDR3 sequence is CATSRDRGRWDNEQFF. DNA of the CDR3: TGTGCCACCAGCAGAGATCGGGGTAGATGGGACAATGAGCAGTTCTTC.

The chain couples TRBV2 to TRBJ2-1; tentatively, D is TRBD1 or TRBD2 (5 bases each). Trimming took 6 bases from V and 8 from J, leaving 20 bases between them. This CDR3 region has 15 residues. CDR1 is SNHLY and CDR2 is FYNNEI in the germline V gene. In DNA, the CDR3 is TGTGCCAGCAGCGGCAGGGAGAGATTGGGCGATGAGCAGTTCTTC. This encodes CASSGRERLGDEQFF.

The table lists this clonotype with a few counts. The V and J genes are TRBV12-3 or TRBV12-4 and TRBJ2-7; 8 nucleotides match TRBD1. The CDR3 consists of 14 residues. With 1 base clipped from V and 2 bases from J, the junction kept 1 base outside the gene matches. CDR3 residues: CASSLVTGAYEQYF. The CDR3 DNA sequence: TGTGCCAGCAGTTTAGTGACAGGGGCCTACGAGCAGTACTTC.